This T cell receptor beta chain was sequenced for a study of CD8+ T cells in alopecia areata. Looking at the study overall: Severity in treated patients was scored by percentage of scalp area affected.

Extraction and reverse transcription of RNA yielded cDNA as the sequencing template. Here immunoSEQ multiplex PCR was the method, and the copy in TCRdb shows in-frame clones only, minus some. The profile covers 150,000 to 200,000 clones, with 50% to 65% appearing a single time and approximately 10% taken by the ten largest. A note on this clone: Its target is not known.

Broader study findings: Tofacitinib significantly reduced both scalp clonality and expanded CD8+ clones among the top 100.

Treatment in this sample: oral pan-JAK inhibitor, 5-10 mg twice daily. Lesional scalp punch biopsies and peripheral blood came from alopecia areata patients. The CDR3 extends over 14 amino acids. Per germline, CDR1 LNHDA and CDR2 SQIVND (reference sequence). Between the trimmed V and J ends, which lost 3 bases and 1 base, there was a span of 9 bases. This chain joins TRBV19 and TRBJ1-1; D unresolved. The specimen comprised CD8+ T cells sorted from blood, sampled at week 24, from a patient treated with tofacitinib. This TCR derives from a human donor with alopecia areata. The CDR3 protein is CASSIAVENTEAFF. The CDR3 region has the DNA TGTGCCAGTAGTATCGCAGTGGAGAACACTGAAGCTTTCTTT.